The 18 T cell receptor beta chains given below trace back to one sample, sequenced in a study of blood T cell repertoires in COVID-19. Using immunoSEQ multiplex PCR, the repertoire was profiled, and TCRdb retains in-frame clones only, with some absent. This table holds roughly 200,000 clones, roughly four fifths found once. Source material: peripheral blood. The receptor set was obtained from a woman between 35 and 50 years old with COVID-19, enrolled during active disease.

The chain links TRBV6-5 to TRBJ2-1; 9 positions agree with TRBD2. Germline values: CDR1 MNHEY, CDR2 SVGAGI. This CDR3 is 15 amino acids long. Trimming removed 9 bases from V and 6 bases from J; junction bases left unmatched: 12. This CDR3 is CASGYGISGGNEQFF. CDR3 coding DNA: TGTGCCAGTGGATACGGGATTAGCGGGGGCAATGAGCAGTTCTTC.

This clone was counted once. The CDR3 DNA reads TGTGCCAGCAGTTCTCGGACAGGCGGTGGGGCCAACGTCCTGACTTTC. It specifies CASSSRTGGGANVLTF. The rearrangement uses TRBV6-5 and TRBJ2-6; 7 bases fit TRBD1. The germline gives CDR1 MNHEY, CDR2 SVGAGI. This CDR3 is 16 amino acids long. Losses at the gene ends were 4 bases for V and 3 bases for J; bases not matched to a gene: 6.

In its sample, this clone was seen many times. The V call is TRBV11-3, the J call TRBJ2-3, with TRBD2 identical over 7 bases. The CDR3 extends over 16 amino acids. Germline V gives CDR1 SGHNT, CDR2 YENEEA. The junction had 8 bases not matched to a gene; V was cut back by 1 base and J by 4 bases. The CDR3 sequence: CASSLGRRERADTQYF. In DNA form, the CDR3 reads TGTGCCAGCAGCTTAGGCCGGCGGGAGAGGGCAGATACGCAGTATTTT. The entire variable domain, with the rest obtained from reference TRBV11-3 and TRBJ2-3, is as follows: EAGVVQSPRYKIIEKKQPVAFWCNPISGHNTLYWYLQNLGQGPELLIRYENEEAVDDSQLPKDRFSAERLKGVDSTLKIQPAELGDSAVYLCASSLGRRERADTQYFGPGTRLTVL.

The chain recombines TRBV5-4 with TRBJ2-1; D not resolved. V lost 2 bases and J lost 8, with 8 bases in between. The CDR3 is made up of 12 amino acids. The germline V gene encodes CDR1 SGHNT and CDR2 YYREEE (reference sequence). This CDR3 reads CASSFNSYEQFF. In nucleotides, the CDR3 is TGTGCCAGCAGCTTCAACTCCTATGAGCAGTTCTTC.

The chain combines TRBV14 with TRBJ2-5; 8 bases are shared with TRBD1. Germline loops: CDR1 SGHDN, CDR2 FVKESK. CDR3 length: 13 residues. J gave up 6 bases and V 4 bases, and 4 bases lay outside the gene matches. CDR3 nucleotide sequence: TGTGCCAGCAGCCCAGGGGGCCGGAAGACCCAGTACTTC. This encodes CASSPGGRKTQYF.

The chain is built from TRBV27 and TRBJ2-3; D is perhaps TRBD2 (6 bases). V gave up 8 bases and J gave up 2 bases, with 11 bases separating them. The CDR3 totals 13 residues. Germline CDR1 is MNHEY and CDR2 is SMNVEV (reference sequence). CDR3 sequence (DNA): TGTGCCAGCGAGGGACTTAACACAGATACGCAGTATTTT. It encodes CASEGLNTDTQYF.

This chain links TRBV2 with TRBJ1-1; 12 positions agree with TRBD1. The CDR3 loop spans 12 amino acids. V gave up 7 bases and J gave up 11 bases; unmatched junction bases: 5. Germline V gives CDR1 SNHLY, CDR2 FYNNEI. The CDR3 DNA reads TGTGCCAGCAAGGGACAGGGGGCGACCGCTTTCTTT. This gives the protein CASKGQGATAFF.

The chain joins TRBV28 to TRBJ2-3; TRBD2 matches 7 bases. The CDR3 length is 14 residues. Unmatched junction bases numbered 5, after V lost 2 bases and J lost 6 bases. The V gene's germline CDR1 is MDHEN and CDR2 SYDVKM. The CDR3 DNA sequence: TGTGCCAGCAGTTTAGCGGGAGTTTGGGATACGCAGTATTTT. This translates into CASSLAGVWDTQYF.

The genes are TRBV7-2 and TRBJ1-5; the match to TRBD1 covers 7 bases. CDR3 length: 14 residues. Germline CDR1 SGHTA, CDR2 FQGNSA. Losses at the gene ends were 4 bases for V and 4 bases for J; bases not matched to a gene: 4. The CDR3 DNA reads as TGTGCCAGCAGCTCAACAGGGGCGAATCAGCCCCAGCATTTT. Its translation: CASSSTGANQPQHF. The full variable domain, in which reference TRBV7-2 and TRBJ1-5 provide the parts outside the CDR3, is GAGVSQSPSNKVTEKGKDVELRCDPISGHTALYWYRQSLGQGLEFLIYFQGNSAPDKSGLPSDRFSAERTGGSVSTLTIQRTQQEDSAVYLCASSSTGANQPQHFGDGTRLSIL.

The rearrangement uses TRBV2 and TRBJ1-1; perhaps TRBD1 as D (6 bases). V was trimmed by 7 bases and J by 6 bases, leaving 12 bases between them. The CDR3 has 12 residues. CDR1 and CDR2 from the germline V gene are SNHLY and FYNNEI. Here the CDR3 DNA reads TGTGCCAGCAACAGGGCGGGCGCTGAAGCTTTCTTT. Translated: CASNRAGAEAFF. The full variable domain, rest sourced from reference TRBV2 and TRBJ1-1, is EPEVTQTPSHQVTQMGQEVILRCVPISNHLYFYWYRQILGQKVEFLVSFYNNEISEKSEIFDDQFSVERPDGSNFTLKIRSTKLEDSAMYFCASNRAGAEAFFGQGTRLTVV.

J is TRBJ2-5 and V is TRBV11-2; 13 bases line up with TRBD2. Germline CDR1 and CDR2: SGHAT and FQNNGV. V shed 4 bases, J shed 0 bases, and the junction held 5 bases outside the gene matches. The CDR3 has 17 residues. DNA for the CDR3: TGTGCCAGCAGCTCTGGGACTAGCGGGACGTACCAAGAGACCCAGTACTTC. Translating it yields CASSSGTSGTYQETQYF.

V and J are TRBV10-1 and TRBJ2-1; 12 bases align to TRBD2. Germline V lookup: CDR1 WNHNN, CDR2 SYGVQD (reference sequence). This CDR3 is built from 16 residues. The V segment lost 5 bases and the J segment 9 bases; nucleotides outside the gene matches: 11. The CDR3 sequence is CASSSRTSGTMGEQFF. Written as DNA, the CDR3 is TGCGCCAGCAGTTCTCGGACTAGCGGGACCATGGGTGAGCAGTTCTTC.

This clone was recorded many times. The gene calls are TRBV5-4 and TRBJ1-6; D might be TRBD1 (5 bases). Trimming shortened V by 4 bases and J by 10 bases, and 15 bases separated the two germline ends. This CDR3 is built from 14 residues. CDR1 and CDR2 (germline): SGHNT, YYREEE (reference sequence). CDR3 amino acids: CASSPLGGDSPLHF. The CDR3, as DNA: TGTGCCAGCAGCCCCCTGGGGGGGGACTCACCCCTCCACTTT.

The table lists this clone with a few counts. The V call is TRBV2, the J call TRBJ2-3; TRBD2 is a possible D gene (6 bases). CDR1 is SNHLY and CDR2 is FYNNEI in the germline V gene. V was pared by 6 bases and J by 5 bases, with 12 bases between. The CDR3 contains 13 residues. As DNA, the CDR3 is TGTGCCAGCAGAACTAGCAGAGGAGATACGCAGTATTTT. It codes for CASRTSRGDTQYF.

This clone was recorded only once. The chain is built from TRBV30 and TRBJ1-4, with 11 positions matching TRBD1. V gave up 1 base and J gave up 6 bases; unmatched junction bases: 1. The CDR3 is 14 amino acids. The germline V gene has CDR1 GTSNPN and CDR2 SVGIG (reference sequence). For the CDR3, the DNA is TGTGCCTGGAGTGGGGGACAGGGGGATGAAAAACTGTTTTTT. As protein: CAWSGGQGDEKLFF.

The chain recombines TRBV7-8 with TRBJ2-1, with TRBD2 matching over 8 bases. The CDR3 extends over 17 amino acids. CDR1 and CDR2 from the germline V gene are SGHVS and FQNEAQ. The junction had 15 bases not matched to a gene; V was cut back by 6 bases and J by 5 bases. CDR3 protein: CASSQSPGLETDNEQFF. As DNA, the CDR3 is TGTGCCAGCAGTCAATCTCCGGGACTAGAGACGGACAATGAGCAGTTCTTC.

The chain employs TRBV30 and TRBJ2-1; TRBD1 matches at 7 bases. Germline V gives CDR1 GTSNPN, CDR2 SVGIG (reference sequence). V shed 5 bases, J shed 3 bases, and the junction held 7 bases outside the gene matches. The CDR3 runs 14 residues. CDR3 in DNA: TGTGCCTGGCGCCCAGGGGGTCTCTACAATGAGCAGTTCTTC. It specifies CAWRPGGLYNEQFF.

This clone has a single count. The V call is TRBV5-1, the J call TRBJ2-1; 12 nucleotides agree with TRBD2. The junction had 4 bases not matched to a gene; V was cut back by 0 bases and J by 0 bases. Germline assignment: CDR1 SGHRS and CDR2 YFSETQ. There are 18 residues in the CDR3. The chain's CDR3 is CASSLVASGRVSYNEQFF. DNA of the CDR3: TGCGCCAGCAGCTTGGTGGCTAGCGGGAGGGTCTCCTACAATGAGCAGTTCTTC.